This T cell receptor (beta chain) was sequenced for a study of T cell repertoires in cytomegalovirus infection. Background on the study: HLA-B-restricted CMV epitopes that are well studied, plus recently identified HLA-C-restricted ones, were used by the study.

This clonotype was detected a few times. Its antigen is not known. MiXCR, run by TCRdb on the reads, gives a single entry per CDR3 protein. The table includes approximately 350,000 distinct CDR3 sequences, about 32% detected once. The CDR3 runs 14 residues. Germline V CDR1 and CDR2: MDHEN, SYDVKM. With V trimmed by 10 bases and J by 3 bases, 10 bases remained unmatched. J is TRBJ1-2 and V is TRBV28; 8 positions agree with TRBD1. The sequence was collected from a human donor in good health (CMV status not recorded). Some clones in this sample may be carry-over from other donors' samples. This material consisted of cultured PBMCs, taken from culture after CMV antigen stimulation. The CDR3 coding sequence is TGTGCCATCCTAGCTGGACAGGGACACTATGGCTACACCTTC. Its protein is CAILAGQGHYGYTF.